Listed below are T cell receptor beta chains from one sample, sequenced in a study of tumor-infiltrating lymphocytes in primary liver carcinoma. TCRdb re-called the multiplex PCR reads with MiXCR, one entry per CDR3 protein. There are about 200,000 distinct CDR3 sequences in the sample; about 65% occur only once, and roughly 6.4% lies in the top ten. Material: peripheral blood. These TCRs come from a woman aged 60-75 years with primary liver carcinoma and hepatitis B virus infection. Both conserved end residues are part of each CDR3. D genes are given only for firm matches. The listing skips clone size in some rows; elsewhere it reads once, few, many or a size class.

D | J | V | size | CDR3 | DNA
TRBD2 | TRBJ2-5 | TRBV20-1 | - | CSAQRTSGQQETQYF | TGCAGTGCACAAAGGACTAGCGGCCAACAAGAGACCCAGTACTTC
- | TRBJ2-2 | TRBV11-2 | medium-sized | CASSFRETGELFF | TGTGCCAGCAGCTTTCGGGAGACCGGGGAGCTGTTTTTT
- | TRBJ1-2 | TRBV5-4 | - | CASSPTVGTYGYTF | TGTGCCAGCAGCCCTACAGTGGGCACGTATGGCTACACCTTC
TRBD2 | TRBJ2-7 | TRBV5-1 | few | CASSLKLAGGPEEQYF | TGCGCCAGCAGCTTGAAACTAGCGGGAGGGCCGGAGGAGCAGTACTTC
- | TRBJ2-2 | TRBV11-2 | - | CASSLYLRGRRGTGELFF | TGTGCCAGCAGCTTATATCTAAGGGGGAGGAGGGGTACCGGGGAGTTGTTTTTT
TRBD2 | TRBJ2-1 | TRBV4-1 | once | CASSSPTSGSANEQFF | TGCGCCAGCAGCAGTCCGACTAGCGGGAGTGCGAATGAGCAGTTCTTC
TRBD1 | TRBJ2-3 | TRBV7-2 | - | CASSSGQTTDTQYF | TGTGCCAGCAGCTCGGGACAGACCACAGATACGCAGTATTTT
TRBD1 | TRBJ1-1 | TRBV6-6 | many | CASRPGRGRLNTEAFF | TGTGCCAGCAGGCCAGGGAGGGGGCGGTTGAACACTGAAGCTTTCTTT
- | TRBJ1-4 | TRBV19 | - | CACKSPGRSSEKLFF | TGTGCCTGTAAATCCCCGGGACGCAGTTCTGAAAAACTGTTTTTT
- | TRBJ2-5 | TRBV29-1 | many | CSAPGFRQETQYF | TGCAGCGCCCCAGGGTTTAGGCAAGAGACCCAGTACTTC
- | TRBJ1-2 | TRBV12-3/TRBV12-4 | - | CASTIDRNYRYTF | TGTGCCAGCACTATTGACAGGAACTATCGCTACACCTTC
TRBD2 | TRBJ2-7 | TRBV6-5 | - | CASSHPTGPGLVGAYEQYF | TGTGCCAGCAGTCACCCTACGGGACCCGGACTAGTGGGAGCCTACGAGCAGTACTTC
- | TRBJ2-7 | TRBV11-2 | - | CASSLGLRAVGGEQCF | TGTGCCAGCAGCTTAGGGCTCAGAGCGGTGGGTGGGGAGCAGTGCTTC
- | TRBJ2-7 | TRBV10-2 | - | CASSVAYEQYF | TGCGCCAGTAGTGTGGCCTACGAGCAGTACTTC
- | TRBJ2-7 | TRBV11-2 | - | CASSSSVQDEQNF | TGTGCCAGCAGCTCCAGTGTTCAGGATGAGCAGAACTTC
TRBD1 | TRBJ1-1 | TRBV13 | many | CASSFTGGSTEAFF | TGTGCCAGCAGCTTCACAGGGGGATCCACTGAAGCTTTCTTT
TRBD1 | TRBJ1-2 | TRBV6-5 | many | CASSSPGQAFYGYTF | TGTGCCAGCAGTTCGCCCGGACAGGCATTTTATGGCTACACCTTC
- | TRBJ2-7 | TRBV11-2 | - | CASRYGWRASGSEQYF | TGTGCCAGCAGGTACGGCTGGAGGGCCTCGGGAAGCGAGCAGTACTTC
- | TRBJ2-5 | TRBV11-2 | - | CVSSPTGTGSETQYF | TGTGTCAGCAGCCCGACCGGGACTGGGAGTGAGACCCAGTACTTC
TRBD1 | TRBJ1-6 | TRBV12-3/TRBV12-4 | - | CASSPPGGIGSPLHF | TGTGCCAGCAGTCCCCCAGGGGGGATCGGGTCACCCCTCCACTTT
- | TRBJ2-3 | TRBV12-5 | - | CASGSLGTLGEGTQYF | TGTGCTAGTGGTTCACTAGGGACTCTCGGCGAAGGTACGCAGTACTTT
TRBD1 | TRBJ2-7 | TRBV11-2 | - | CVSSSLRRQGAYEQYF | TGTGTCAGCAGCTCCCTCCGCCGACAGGGGGCCTACGAACAGTACTTC
TRBD1 | TRBJ1-3 | TRBV7-8 | - | CASSRTGSSGNTIYF | TGTGCCAGCAGCCGGACAGGGAGCTCTGGAAACACCATATATTTT
- | TRBJ2-7 | TRBV5-4 | many | CASSAGRVPYEQYF | TGTGCCAGCAGCGCGGGAAGGGTACCCTACGAGCAGTACTTC
- | TRBJ2-5 | TRBV6-5 | - | CDSTYRGWGTGETQYF | TGTGACAGCACTTACCGGGGTTGGGGTACGGGAGAGACCCAGTACTTC
- | TRBJ2-3 | TRBV6-1 | - | CVSSEGVWDTQYF | TGTGTCAGCAGCGAAGGTGTGTGGGATACACAGTATTTT
- | TRBJ2-2 | TRBV28 | - | CASTSQGVTGELFF | TGTGCCAGCACCTCACAGGGAGTTACCGGGGAGCTGTTTTTT
- | TRBJ2-5 | TRBV5-1 | - | CASSFPGEETQYF | TGCGCCAGCAGCTTCCCGGGAGAGGAGACCCAGTACTTC
- | TRBJ2-1 | TRBV11-2 | medium-sized | CASSLEGGENNEQFF | TGTGCCAGCAGCTTAGAAGGGGGTGAGAACAATGAGCAGTTCTTC
- | TRBJ1-2 | TRBV12-3/TRBV12-4 | many | CASSFWHLRRYGYTF | TGTGCCAGCAGTTTTTGGCATCTGAGGCGATATGGCTACACCTTC
TRBD1 | TRBJ2-2 | TRBV6-2/TRBV6-3 | many | CASSYNSGQGGTGELFF | TGTGCCAGCAGTTACAACTCGGGACAGGGCGGCACCGGGGAGCTGTTTTTT
- | TRBJ2-1 | TRBV11-3 | - | CASSLGGTDSRYREQFF | TGTGCCAGCAGCTTAGGGGGGACGGACTCGAGGTATAGGGAGCAGTTCTTC
- | TRBJ1-1 | TRBV18 | - | CASSPEVGGWTETFF | TGTGCCAGCTCACCAGAAGTGGGGGGATGGACTGAAACTTTCTTT
TRBD1 | TRBJ2-7 | TRBV11-2 | - | CASRPRGQGVYEQYF | TGTGCCAGCAGACCACGCGGACAGGGCGTTTACGAGCAGTACTTC
- | TRBJ2-7 | TRBV11-1 | many | CASSLGWGVYEQYF | TGTGCCAGCAGCTTAGGGTGGGGAGTCTACGAGCAGTACTTC
- | TRBJ2-3 | TRBV4-1 | many | CASSHPGSRGAEDTQYF | TGCGCCAGCAGCCACCCTGGGAGTCGAGGGGCTGAAGATACGCAGTATTTT
TRBD2 | TRBJ2-1 | TRBV6-1 | - | CASSRLASGRPEQFF | TGTGCCAGTAGTCGGTTGGCTAGCGGGAGGCCTGAGCAGTTCTTC
- | TRBJ2-1 | TRBV5-1 | few | CASSLVDGAYNEQFF | TGCGCCAGCAGCTTGGTCGACGGAGCCTACAATGAGCAGTTCTTC
TRBD1 | TRBJ2-1 | TRBV11-3 | - | CANSLQGADNEQFF | TGTGCCAACAGCTTACAGGGGGCTGACAATGAGCAGTTCTTC
- | TRBJ2-5 | TRBV6-5 | - | CASSFRDGSRETQYF | TGTGCCAGCAGTTTCCGGGACGGATCACGAGAGACCCAATACTTC
- | TRBJ2-1 | TRBV11-2 | - | CASSLDGSHNEQFF | TGTGCCAGCAGCTTAGACGGGAGCCACAATGAGCAGTTCTTC
- | TRBJ2-7 | TRBV6-1 | - | CASRSSMRVWEQYF | TGTGCCAGCAGGTCTAGCATGAGGGTTTGGGAGCAGTACTTC
- | TRBJ1-1 | TRBV12-3/TRBV12-4 | many | CASNKRTENTEAFF | TGTGCCAGCAATAAGAGGACGGAGAACACTGAAGCTTTCTTT
TRBD2 | TRBJ2-4 | TRBV10-2 | few | CASSDLAGGPGAKNIQYF | TGCGCCAGCAGTGATCTAGCGGGAGGGCCGGGAGCCAAAAACATTCAGTACTTC
TRBD1 | TRBJ2-1 | TRBV4-2 | - | CTNSQDRGDRVTFF | TGTACCAACAGCCAAGATAGGGGAGACAGGGTCACGTTCTTC
- | TRBJ1-1 | TRBV11-2 | - | CAGSLGHRADTEASF | TGTGCCGGTAGCTTAGGCCACAGGGCGGACACTGAAGCTTCCTTT